The next 9 T cell receptor beta chains were all read from a single sample in a study of T cells in tuberculosis. Data came from immunoSEQ multiplex PCR; TCRdb stores just in-frame clones and leaves some out. Among roughly 41,000 clones listed, 90% to 95% were seen once. Sequenced input: PBMCs. These receptors came from a donor aged 10-29 years with latent tuberculosis or without tuberculosis infection. Some clones in this sample may be carry-over from other donors' samples.

The genes are TRBV4-3 and TRBJ2-2, with 10 bases lining up with TRBD1. The CDR3 totals 15 residues. Germline CDR1 reads LGHNA; CDR2 reads YSLEER. The V gene end was trimmed by 5 bases and the J gene end by 7 bases; junction bases not matched to a gene: 7. DNA of the CDR3: TGCGCCAGCAGCTATGGGACAGGGGAGGTCGGGGAGCTGTTTTTT. It encodes CASSYGTGEVGELFF.

This clone was detected once. This sequence joins TRBV4-3 and TRBJ1-3; the D is unclear. Per the germline V gene, CDR1 is LGHNA and CDR2 is YSLEER. V was trimmed by 6 bases and J by 0 bases, leaving 9 bases between them. This CDR3 spans 14 amino acids. In DNA form, the CDR3 reads TGCGCCAGCAGTTCAGTATTCTCTGGAAACACCATATATTTT. Protein sequence: CASSSVFSGNTIYF.

The chain is built from TRBV20-1 and TRBJ1-3, with 8 bases matching TRBD1. The V and J ends lost 6 bases and 14 bases, in that order; junction bases with no gene match: 9. Germline assignment: CDR1 DFQATT and CDR2 SNEGSKA (reference sequence). This CDR3 comprises 11 residues. CDR3 amino acids: CSAPKGQVLYF. In nucleotides, the CDR3 is TGCAGTGCGCCAAAGGGACAGGTTTTATATTTT.

The chain has TRBV4-3 and TRBJ1-2; the D gene is possibly TRBD1 (6 bases). Germline CDR1 LGHNA, CDR2 YSLEER. V was shortened by 2 bases and J by 2 bases, with 12 bases between the two germline ends. CDR3 length: 15 residues. CDR3 DNA: TGCGCCAGCAGCCAAAGCCGGGACACGAACTATGGCTACACCTTC. Translating gives CASSQSRDTNYGYTF.

The chain has TRBV19 and TRBJ1-5; maybe TRBD1 (6 bases). CDR3 length: 15 amino acids. V dropped 3 bases and J dropped 5 bases, with 14 bases sitting between them. CDR1 is LNHDA and CDR2 is SQIVND in the germline V gene (reference sequence). CDR3 nucleotides: TGTGCCAGTAGTATTAGAAGGGACACTGATCAGCCCCAGCATTTT. Protein product: CASSIRRDTDQPQHF.

V gene TRBV4-3 combines with J gene TRBJ2-3, with a possible D match to TRBD2 (6 bases). The ends were cut back, 3 bases at V and 4 bases at J, with 17 bases in the middle. The CDR3 extends over 16 amino acids. Germline-derived CDR1 and CDR2 are LGHNA and YSLEER. The CDR3 bases are TGCGCCAGCAGCCACCCCGGACCGCGGGGTCCAGATACGCAGTATTTT. It encodes CASSHPGPRGPDTQYF.

V is TRBV7-2 and J is TRBJ1-2; D is unresolved. Germline V gene lookup returns CDR1 SGHTA and CDR2 FQGNSA. The germline V and J ends were trimmed by 2 bases and 1 base, with 20 bases remaining between them. This CDR3 is built from 18 residues. The CDR3 protein is CASSLSRHASGFNYGYTF. The CDR3 DNA sequence: TGTGCCAGCAGCTTATCCCGCCACGCCTCGGGATTTAACTATGGCTACACCTTC.

The gene calls are TRBV30 and TRBJ1-3; 7 nucleotides line up with TRBD1. This CDR3 is built from 14 residues. Looked up from germline, CDR1 is GTSNPN and CDR2 is SVGIG (reference sequence). V lost 3 bases to trimming and J lost 0 bases; unmatched junction nucleotides: 2. The CDR3 sequence is CAWSGTDSGNTIYF. DNA for the CDR3: TGTGCCTGGAGCGGGACAGACTCTGGAAACACCATATATTTT. The whole variable domain, filled in from reference TRBV30 and TRBJ1-3, reads SQTIHQWPATLVQPVGSPLSLECTVEGTSNPNLYWYRQAAGRGLQLLFYSVGIGQISSEVPQNLSASRPQDRQFILSSKKLLLSDSGFYLCAWSGTDSGNTIYFGEGSWLTVV.

The chain has TRBV18 and TRBJ1-4; D is undetermined. V gave up 0 bases and J gave up 8 bases, with 7 bases separating them. Germline CDR1 is KGHSH and CDR2 is LQKENI. This CDR3 is built from 13 residues. The CDR3 DNA reads TGTGCCAGCTCACCACCGCCCGGGGAAAAACTGTTTTTT. It translates to CASSPPPGEKLFF.